The 20 T cell receptor beta chains below come from one sample, sequenced in a study of blood T cell repertoires in COVID-19. The protocol was immunoSEQ multiplex PCR, while the TCRdb copy is restricted to in-frame clones and leaves out a portion. Of roughly 38,000 clones in the sample, 84% are singletons; the top ten hold 1.5% to 2%. Sequencing used peripheral blood. Receptors originate from a man aged 55 to 70 with COVID-19, enrolled during active disease.

The chain links TRBV2 to TRBJ1-2; 9 nucleotides align to TRBD1. From germline, CDR1 is SNHLY and CDR2 FYNNEI. The CDR3 has 15 amino acids. Trimming at V came to 5 bases and at J to 7 bases, leaving 11 bases not matched to a gene. The chain's CDR3 is CASSTSGQGISGYTF. CDR3 sequence (DNA): TGTGCCAGCAGTACCTCGGGACAGGGTATCAGTGGCTACACCTTC.

The chain joins TRBV10-1 to TRBJ1-1; 8 bases match TRBD1. V shed 6 bases and J 7 bases; nucleotides not matched to a gene: 7. Germline values: CDR1 WNHNN, CDR2 SYGVQD (reference sequence). The CDR3 is made up of 13 amino acids. The CDR3 DNA follows: TGCGCCAGCAGCTCGACAGGGGTAAATGAAGCTTTCTTT. It is translated as CASSSTGVNEAFF.

V gene TRBV28 combines with J gene TRBJ2-5; no clear D. Trimming took off 5 bases at V and 5 bases at J, with 9 bases between the two ends. The germline V gene encodes CDR1 MDHEN and CDR2 SYDVKM. This CDR3 spans 12 amino acids. CDR3 nucleotide sequence: TGTGCCAGCAGTCCATTTGAGGAGACCCAGTACTTC. It yields the protein CASSPFEETQYF.

The V and J genes are TRBV30 and TRBJ2-7, with a possible D match to TRBD1 (6 bases). The germline V gene encodes CDR1 GTSNPN and CDR2 SVGIG (reference sequence). CDR3 length: 16 amino acids. V was trimmed by 3 bases and J by 0 bases, leaving 18 bases between them. The CDR3 loop is CAWSPLGRGYSYEQYF. As DNA, the CDR3 is TGTGCCTGGAGCCCCCTCGGAAGGGGGTACTCCTACGAGCAGTACTTC.

The chain's CDR3 is CASRPGQRNTGELFF. CDR3 in DNA: TGTGCCAGCAGGCCGGGACAGAGGAACACCGGGGAGCTGTTTTTT. V gene TRBV5-8 combines with J gene TRBJ2-2; 7 bases line up with TRBD1. The germline V gene encodes CDR1 SGHTS and CDR2 YDEGEE. CDR3 length: 15 amino acids. After removal of 5 bases from V and 1 base from J, the junction contained 5 bases not matched to a gene. Full variable domain (missing parts from reference TRBV5-8 and TRBJ2-2): EAGVTQSPTHLIKTRGQQATLRCSPISGHTSVYWYQQALGLGLQFLLWYDEGEERNRGNFPPRFSGRQFPNYSSELNVNALELEDSALYLCASRPGQRNTGELFFGEGSRLTVL.

This chain links TRBV5-6 with TRBJ2-5; tentatively, D is TRBD1 (5 bases). Germline CDR1 reads SGHDT; CDR2 reads YYEEEE. The V gene lost 0 bases and the J gene lost 7 bases, with 16 bases spanning the gap. The CDR3 spans 15 residues. CDR3 nucleotide sequence: TGTGCCAGCAGCTTGGGACAGACCAAGAGTTCGACCCAGTACTTC. Translating gives CASSLGQTKSSTQYF.

The chain uses TRBV7-6 and TRBJ2-7; possible D gene TRBD1, 5 bases. The length of the CDR3 is 13 residues. The germline V and J ends were trimmed by 4 bases and 6 bases, with 13 bases remaining between them. The germline gives CDR1 SGHVS, CDR2 FNYEAQ. CDR3 nucleotide sequence: TGTGCCAGCAGCTACGATCAGGGCTCCGAGCAGTACTTC. Its translation: CASSYDQGSEQYF.

This chain joins TRBV9 and TRBJ1-2; maybe TRBD1 (5 bases). Trimming pared 0 bases from V and 4 bases from J, leaving 10 bases between. The CDR3 has 14 residues. CDR1 is SGDLS, CDR2 YYNGEE, per germline. CDR3 sequence (DNA): TGTGCCAGCAGCGTAGAAGGGGAGGGCTATGGCTACACCTTC. Protein sequence: CASSVEGEGYGYTF. The full variable domain, in which reference TRBV9 and TRBJ1-2 provide the parts outside the CDR3, is DSGVTQTPKHLITATGQRVTLRCSPRSGDLSVYWYQQSLDQGLQFLIQYYNGEERAKGNILERFSAQQFPDLHSELNLSSLELGDSALYFCASSVEGEGYGYTFGSGTRLTVV.

This sequence joins TRBV29-1 and TRBJ2-3, with D possibly TRBD1 on 6 matching bases. The CDR3 extends over 14 amino acids. V was clipped by 6 bases and J by 2 bases, with 15 bases between them. The germline gives CDR1 SQVTM, CDR2 ANQGSEA. CDR3 DNA sequence: TGCAGCGTCCGGCCGGGACAATACACAGATACGCAGTATTTT. This translates into CSVRPGQYTDTQYF.

V is TRBV29-1 and J is TRBJ2-7, with 8 positions matching TRBD2. The ends lost 5 bases at V and 0 bases at J; junction bases unmatched: 6. The CDR3 loop spans 14 amino acids. Germline lookup yields CDR1 SQVTM and CDR2 ANQGSEA. CDR3 amino acids: CSVSPSGSSYEQYF. For the CDR3, the DNA is TGCAGCGTTTCTCCTAGCGGGTCCTCCTACGAGCAGTACTTC.

The chain couples TRBV18 to TRBJ1-1; 10 bases fit TRBD1. J lost 5 bases, V lost 1 base, and 1 base had no gene match. Germline assignment: CDR1 KGHSH and CDR2 LQKENI. CDR3 length: 14 amino acids. CDR3 loop: CASSPRDRGTEAFF. CDR3 DNA: TGTGCCAGCTCACCACGGGACAGGGGTACTGAAGCTTTCTTT.

The V gene is TRBV6-5, the J gene TRBJ1-5; D gene uncertain. Trimming left V 7 bases short and J 0 bases short, with 13 bases between. Germline loops: CDR1 MNHEY, CDR2 SVGAGI. The CDR3 length is 15 residues. The CDR3 region is CASIITSGSNQPQHF. DNA for the CDR3: TGTGCCAGCATTATAACTTCGGGTAGCAATCAGCCCCAGCATTTT.

As to this clone: This same CDR3 is encoded by further DNA sequences in the sample. CDR3 coding DNA: TGTGCCAGCAGCCTTGGGACAGCCTACGAGCAGTACTTC. Residues: CASSLGTAYEQYF. The chain joins TRBV27 to TRBJ2-7; 7 bases agree with TRBD1. This CDR3 has 13 amino acids. Germline lookup yields CDR1 MNHEY and CDR2 SMNVEV (reference sequence). Germline trimming cut 6 bases from V and 2 bases from J; bases unmatched to any gene: 4.

The chain uses TRBV6-2 or TRBV6-3 and TRBJ2-7, with 8 bases identical to TRBD1. V lost 2 bases to trimming and J lost 7 bases; unmatched junction nucleotides: 7. The length of the CDR3 is 14 residues. Germline CDR1 and CDR2: MNHEY and SVGEGT. CDR3 nucleotide sequence: TGTGCCAGCAGTTACATGGGACAGGTGCAGGAGCAGTACTTC. Translated, it gives CASSYMGQVQEQYF.

The CDR3 DNA is TGTGCCAGCAGCTGGGTAGGGGCGAATTCACCCCTCCACTTT. The encoded protein is CASSWVGANSPLHF. This rearrangement joins TRBV11-2 to TRBJ1-6, with D possibly matching TRBD1 (5 bases). V was cut by 4 bases and J by 7 bases, with 11 bases left in between. The CDR3 length is 14 residues. The germline V gene encodes CDR1 SGHAT and CDR2 FQNNGV.

The rearrangement uses TRBV7-9 and TRBJ1-2; perhaps TRBD1 as D (6 bases). With 3 bases removed from V and 7 bases from J, the gap between germline ends came to 12 bases. This CDR3 region has 13 residues. CDR1 and CDR2 from the germline V gene are SEHNR and FQNEAQ (reference sequence). CDR3 in amino acids: CASSLDSFSGYTF. CDR3 DNA: TGTGCCAGCAGCTTGGACAGTTTCTCTGGCTACACCTTC.

The chain combines TRBV10-3 with TRBJ1-1, with TRBD1 matching over 9 bases. The CDR3 totals 16 residues. The V gene's germline CDR1 is ENHRY and CDR2 SYGVKD. V lost 2 bases to trimming and J lost 0 bases; unmatched junction nucleotides: 4. Here the CDR3 DNA reads TGTGCCATCAGTGAGGGGACAGGGAACATGAACACTGAAGCTTTCTTT. Its protein is CAISEGTGNMNTEAFF.

This chain links TRBV5-1 with TRBJ1-1; 7 nucleotides align to TRBD1. The CDR3 spans 15 residues. Germline CDR1 SGHRS, CDR2 YFSETQ. The V segment lost 0 bases and the J segment 5 bases; nucleotides outside the gene matches: 7. The CDR3 DNA sequence: TGCGCCAGCAGCTTGGAAACAGGGGATAGTACTGAAGCTTTCTTT. Its protein product is CASSLETGDSTEAFF.

The chain recombines TRBV15 with TRBJ1-3; D is uncertain. CDR1 is LNHNV and CDR2 is YYDKDF in the germline V gene (reference sequence). CDR3 length equals 14 residues. Trimming took 3 bases from V and 0 from J, leaving 6 bases between them. The CDR3 loop is CATSSYPSGNTIYF. CDR3 coding DNA: TGTGCCACCAGCAGCTATCCCTCTGGAAACACCATATATTTT.

This clone was recorded once. This rearrangement joins TRBV9 to TRBJ2-7; D perhaps matches TRBD1 (6 bases). Per germline, CDR1 SGDLS and CDR2 YYNGEE. This CDR3 is built from 14 residues. V shed 2 bases and J shed 6 bases, with 15 bases lying between them. The CDR3 bases are TGTGCCAGCAGCGTGGGACACAGCCCGTCCGAGCAGTACTTC. This translates into CASSVGHSPSEQYF.